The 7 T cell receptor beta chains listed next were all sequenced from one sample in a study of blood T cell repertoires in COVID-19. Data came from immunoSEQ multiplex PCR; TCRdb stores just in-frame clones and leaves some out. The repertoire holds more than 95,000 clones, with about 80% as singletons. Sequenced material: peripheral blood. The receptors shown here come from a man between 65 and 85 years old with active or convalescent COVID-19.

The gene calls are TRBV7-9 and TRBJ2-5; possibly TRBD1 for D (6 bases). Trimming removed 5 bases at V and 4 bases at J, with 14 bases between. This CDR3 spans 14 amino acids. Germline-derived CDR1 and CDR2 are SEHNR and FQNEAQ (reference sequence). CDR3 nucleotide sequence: TGTGCCAGCAGCGGGGGCGCGAGGGGAGAGACCCAGTACTTC. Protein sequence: CASSGGARGETQYF.

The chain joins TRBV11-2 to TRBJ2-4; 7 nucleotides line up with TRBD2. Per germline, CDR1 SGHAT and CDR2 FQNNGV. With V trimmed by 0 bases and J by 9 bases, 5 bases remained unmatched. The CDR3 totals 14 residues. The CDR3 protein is CASSLDPGGSIQYF. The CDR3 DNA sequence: TGTGCCAGCAGCTTAGATCCGGGGGGAAGCATTCAGTACTTC.

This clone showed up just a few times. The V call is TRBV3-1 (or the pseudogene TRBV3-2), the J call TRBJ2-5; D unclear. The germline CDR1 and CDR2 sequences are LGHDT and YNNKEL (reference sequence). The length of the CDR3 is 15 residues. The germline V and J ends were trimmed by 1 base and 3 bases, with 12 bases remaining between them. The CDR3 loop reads CASSQVSISKETQYF. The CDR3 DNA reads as TGTGCCAGCAGCCAAGTATCGATCAGTAAAGAGACCCAGTACTTC.

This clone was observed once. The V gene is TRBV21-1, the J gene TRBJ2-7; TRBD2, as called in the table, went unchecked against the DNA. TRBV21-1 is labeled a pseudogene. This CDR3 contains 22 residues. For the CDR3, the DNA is TGTGCCAGCAGCAAAGCGGAGGGACAGGGACTAGCGGGAGGACACTATTCATCCGAGCAGTACTTC. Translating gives CASSKAEGQGLAGGHYSSEQYF.

The CDR3 DNA reads TGTGCCAGTAGTAGGGGGAAGGGACAGTATAAGGCAGATACGCAGTATTTT. This gives the protein CASSRGKGQYKADTQYF. This chain links TRBV19 with TRBJ2-3; 7 bases agree with TRBD1. The CDR3 runs to 17 residues. CDR1 and CDR2 (germline): LNHDA, SQIVND (reference sequence). The V gene end was trimmed by 4 bases and the J gene end by 4 bases; junction bases not matched to a gene: 14.

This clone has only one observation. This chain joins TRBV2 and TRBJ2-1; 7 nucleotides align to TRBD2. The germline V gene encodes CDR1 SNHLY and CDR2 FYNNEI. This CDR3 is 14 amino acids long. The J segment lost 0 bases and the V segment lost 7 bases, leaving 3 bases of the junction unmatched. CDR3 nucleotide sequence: TGTGCCAGCAAGGGGACTACCTCCTACAATGAGCAGTTCTTC. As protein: CASKGTTSYNEQFF.

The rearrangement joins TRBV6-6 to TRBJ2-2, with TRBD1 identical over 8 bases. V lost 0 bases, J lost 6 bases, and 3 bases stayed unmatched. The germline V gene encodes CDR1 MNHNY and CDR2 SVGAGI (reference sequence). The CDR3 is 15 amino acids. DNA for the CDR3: TGTGCCAGCAGTTACTCGCAGGGGGCAGCCGGGGAGCTGTTTTTT. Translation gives CASSYSQGAAGELFF.